A selection of T cell receptor beta chains follows, all from one sample in a study of blood T cells in healthy people across ages. TCRdb re-derived calls from the 5' RACE reads in MiXCR, one entry per CDR3 protein. The repertoire consists of some 1,800,000 distinct CDR3 sequences, with roughly 43% occurring once and the leading ten covering 20% to 25%. The sequencing input was blood. These receptors were obtained from a human donor in good health. Each CDR3 is given with its conserved first and last residue. The D gene is left open where the match is weak. The size of a clone is reported for some rows only, either as once, few or many, or as a class for expanded clones.

D gene,J gene,clone size,V gene,CDR3 DNA,CDR3 protein
.,TRBJ2-1,.,TRBV9,TGTGCCAGCAGCCCGAACTCCCTAAGGCCGAGCTCCTACAATGAGCAGTTCTTC,CASSPNSLRPSSYNEQFF
TRBD2,TRBJ2-5,.,TRBV29-1,TGCAGCGTCGGTTGGACTAGGGTTAGGGAGACCCAGTACTTC,CSVGWTRVRETQYF
.,TRBJ1-2,.,TRBV4-3,TGCGCCAGCAGCCAAGAGGGCAGGGGAGACTATGGCTACACCTTC,CASSQEGRGDYGYTF
.,TRBJ1-1,.,TRBV6-5,TGTGCCAGCAGTTACTCGACCCAGGGGAACACTGAAGCTTTCTTT,CASSYSTQGNTEAFF
TRBD1,TRBJ1-1,few,TRBV4-2,TGTGCCAGCTCCCGGGACAGGGCAGGAACTGAAGCTTTCTTT,CASSRDRAGTEAFF
.,TRBJ2-7,.,TRBV5-1,TGCGCCAGCAGCTTGGTTAATCGGGGTCGGGGGACCTCCTACGAGCAGTACTTC,CASSLVNRGRGTSYEQYF
TRBD1,TRBJ2-5,.,TRBV15,TGTGCCACCAGCCACGGACAGGGGATACGAGAGACCCAGTACTTC,CATSHGQGIRETQYF
TRBD2,TRBJ2-1,.,TRBV27,TGTGCCAGCAGTTTGATGAGCGGGGGGGCCAGTGAGCAGTTCTTC,CASSLMSGGASEQFF
.,TRBJ2-7,.,TRBV6-1,TGTGCCAGCACCACCCGGGGCCGGGGCTCCTACGAGCAGTACTTC,CASTTRGRGSYEQYF
.,TRBJ1-4,.,TRBV20-1,TGCAGTGCCAGAGCGCTAGGAAATGAAAAACTGTTTTTT,CSARALGNEKLFF
.,TRBJ2-7,few,TRBV5-8,TGTGCCAGCGGCACCCAGCCAGGGGCGACCTACGAGCAGTACTTC,CASGTQPGATYEQYF
.,TRBJ2-7,.,TRBV9,TGTGCCAGCAGCCCTAGGGGGGTATACGAGCGGTACTTC,CASSPRGVYERYF
.,TRBJ1-5,.,TRBV20-1,TGCAGTGCTAGTGGTAGTAGGGATTTCAACAATCAGCCCCAGCATTTT,CSASGSRDFNNQPQHF
.,TRBJ1-2,.,TRBV7-3,TGTGCCAGCAGCCCGGGACCCGGTAAAGGCTACACCTTC,CASSPGPGKGYTF
.,TRBJ1-1,.,TRBV5-1,TGCGCCAGCAGCCCAGGACACCCCTTGAACACTAAAGCTTTCTTT,CASSPGHPLNTKAFF
TRBD2,TRBJ2-3,.,TRBV20-1,TGCAGTGCTAGAGATAGGACTAGCGGGGGGGCTTTAACAGATACGCAGTATTTT,CSARDRTSGGALTDTQYF
TRBD2,TRBJ2-1,few,TRBV5-6,TGTGCCAGCAGCCTGCGGGGGGGCCGAAACAATGAGCAGTTCTTC,CASSLRGGRNNEQFF
.,TRBJ1-2,.,TRBV5-6,TGTGCCAGCAGCTTGGGCCGTCGGGCTAACCCTAACTATGGCTACACCTTC,CASSLGRRANPNYGYTF
.,TRBJ1-2,.,TRBV7-8,TGTGCCAGCAGCTTAGAGGGTCTGTGGGGCTACACCTTC,CASSLEGLWGYTF
.,TRBJ2-6,few,TRBV9,TGTACCAGCGAGCATGGCAGGGGTTTTGGGGCCAACGTCCTGACTTTC,CTSEHGRGFGANVLTF
.,TRBJ2-1,once,TRBV10-3,TGTGCCATCACTTCGGACCCGAGAGATGAGCAGTTCTTC,CAITSDPRDEQFF
TRBD2,TRBJ2-1,.,TRBV6-2/TRBV6-3,TGTGCCAGCACGACTAGCCGTCCTGATGAACAGTTCTTC,CASTTSRPDEQFF
.,TRBJ1-2,few,TRBV7-2,TGTGCCAGCAGTCAAGGGGGTGTAAGCGGCTACACCTTC,CASSQGGVSGYTF
.,TRBJ2-7,.,TRBV10-3,TGTGCCATCAGCAACCGGGACAGCGGGTACGGGTACGAGCAGTACTTC,CAISNRDSGYGYEQYF
.,TRBJ1-1,.,TRBV29-1,TGCAGCGTTGAACGTCGACGGGCGAGCACTGAAGCTTTCTTT,CSVERRRASTEAFF
TRBD2,TRBJ2-1,.,TRBV12-5,TGTGCTAGTGGTTTGGTACATCTAGGACTAGCGGGGGGCCTATCCTACAATGAGCAGTTCTTC,CASGLVHLGLAGGLSYNEQFF
TRBD1,TRBJ1-2,.,TRBV4-3,TGCGCCAGCAGCACCCAGACAGGGGGAGGCTATGGCTACACCTTC,CASSTQTGGGYGYTF
.,TRBJ1-1,many,TRBV5-1,TGTGCCAGCAGCTTAGACCTGAACACTGAAGCTTTCTTT,CASSLDLNTEAFF
.,TRBJ2-7,.,TRBV6-2/TRBV6-3,TGTGCCACCTCAGGTCACGAGCAGTACTTC,CATSGHEQYF
.,TRBJ2-2,.,TRBV15,TGTGCCACCAGCCCACCAAACACCGGGGAGCTGTTTTTT,CATSPPNTGELFF
.,TRBJ2-4,.,TRBV20-1,TGCAGTGCTAGAGACGGCGGGGTAGCCAAAAACATTCAGTACTTC,CSARDGGVAKNIQYF
.,TRBJ2-2,.,TRBV7-2,TGTGCCAGCAGCTCTCGGCAGGGCGGGGAGCTGTTTTTT,CASSSRQGGELFF
.,TRBJ1-5,once,TRBV29-1,TGCAGCGTTGTATTCGAGCGGACCCCCAATCAGCCCCAGCATTTT,CSVVFERTPNQPQHF
TRBD1,TRBJ1-2,few,TRBV27,TGTGCCAGCGGCGAACAGGGGACAAGCTATGGCTACACCTTC,CASGEQGTSYGYTF
.,TRBJ2-1,.,TRBV6-5,TGTGCCAGCAGTTACTCGTATTACGCACCTAATGAGCAGTTCTTC,CASSYSYYAPNEQFF
TRBD2,TRBJ2-7,.,TRBV20-1,TGCAGTGCTAGAGGCCTGGACCCGACTAGCGGGACCTACGAGCAGTACTTC,CSARGLDPTSGTYEQYF
TRBD1,TRBJ2-1,.,TRBV4-3,TGCGCCAGCAGCCGAACAGGGGGCTCCCTCGATGAGCAGTTCTTC,CASSRTGGSLDEQFF